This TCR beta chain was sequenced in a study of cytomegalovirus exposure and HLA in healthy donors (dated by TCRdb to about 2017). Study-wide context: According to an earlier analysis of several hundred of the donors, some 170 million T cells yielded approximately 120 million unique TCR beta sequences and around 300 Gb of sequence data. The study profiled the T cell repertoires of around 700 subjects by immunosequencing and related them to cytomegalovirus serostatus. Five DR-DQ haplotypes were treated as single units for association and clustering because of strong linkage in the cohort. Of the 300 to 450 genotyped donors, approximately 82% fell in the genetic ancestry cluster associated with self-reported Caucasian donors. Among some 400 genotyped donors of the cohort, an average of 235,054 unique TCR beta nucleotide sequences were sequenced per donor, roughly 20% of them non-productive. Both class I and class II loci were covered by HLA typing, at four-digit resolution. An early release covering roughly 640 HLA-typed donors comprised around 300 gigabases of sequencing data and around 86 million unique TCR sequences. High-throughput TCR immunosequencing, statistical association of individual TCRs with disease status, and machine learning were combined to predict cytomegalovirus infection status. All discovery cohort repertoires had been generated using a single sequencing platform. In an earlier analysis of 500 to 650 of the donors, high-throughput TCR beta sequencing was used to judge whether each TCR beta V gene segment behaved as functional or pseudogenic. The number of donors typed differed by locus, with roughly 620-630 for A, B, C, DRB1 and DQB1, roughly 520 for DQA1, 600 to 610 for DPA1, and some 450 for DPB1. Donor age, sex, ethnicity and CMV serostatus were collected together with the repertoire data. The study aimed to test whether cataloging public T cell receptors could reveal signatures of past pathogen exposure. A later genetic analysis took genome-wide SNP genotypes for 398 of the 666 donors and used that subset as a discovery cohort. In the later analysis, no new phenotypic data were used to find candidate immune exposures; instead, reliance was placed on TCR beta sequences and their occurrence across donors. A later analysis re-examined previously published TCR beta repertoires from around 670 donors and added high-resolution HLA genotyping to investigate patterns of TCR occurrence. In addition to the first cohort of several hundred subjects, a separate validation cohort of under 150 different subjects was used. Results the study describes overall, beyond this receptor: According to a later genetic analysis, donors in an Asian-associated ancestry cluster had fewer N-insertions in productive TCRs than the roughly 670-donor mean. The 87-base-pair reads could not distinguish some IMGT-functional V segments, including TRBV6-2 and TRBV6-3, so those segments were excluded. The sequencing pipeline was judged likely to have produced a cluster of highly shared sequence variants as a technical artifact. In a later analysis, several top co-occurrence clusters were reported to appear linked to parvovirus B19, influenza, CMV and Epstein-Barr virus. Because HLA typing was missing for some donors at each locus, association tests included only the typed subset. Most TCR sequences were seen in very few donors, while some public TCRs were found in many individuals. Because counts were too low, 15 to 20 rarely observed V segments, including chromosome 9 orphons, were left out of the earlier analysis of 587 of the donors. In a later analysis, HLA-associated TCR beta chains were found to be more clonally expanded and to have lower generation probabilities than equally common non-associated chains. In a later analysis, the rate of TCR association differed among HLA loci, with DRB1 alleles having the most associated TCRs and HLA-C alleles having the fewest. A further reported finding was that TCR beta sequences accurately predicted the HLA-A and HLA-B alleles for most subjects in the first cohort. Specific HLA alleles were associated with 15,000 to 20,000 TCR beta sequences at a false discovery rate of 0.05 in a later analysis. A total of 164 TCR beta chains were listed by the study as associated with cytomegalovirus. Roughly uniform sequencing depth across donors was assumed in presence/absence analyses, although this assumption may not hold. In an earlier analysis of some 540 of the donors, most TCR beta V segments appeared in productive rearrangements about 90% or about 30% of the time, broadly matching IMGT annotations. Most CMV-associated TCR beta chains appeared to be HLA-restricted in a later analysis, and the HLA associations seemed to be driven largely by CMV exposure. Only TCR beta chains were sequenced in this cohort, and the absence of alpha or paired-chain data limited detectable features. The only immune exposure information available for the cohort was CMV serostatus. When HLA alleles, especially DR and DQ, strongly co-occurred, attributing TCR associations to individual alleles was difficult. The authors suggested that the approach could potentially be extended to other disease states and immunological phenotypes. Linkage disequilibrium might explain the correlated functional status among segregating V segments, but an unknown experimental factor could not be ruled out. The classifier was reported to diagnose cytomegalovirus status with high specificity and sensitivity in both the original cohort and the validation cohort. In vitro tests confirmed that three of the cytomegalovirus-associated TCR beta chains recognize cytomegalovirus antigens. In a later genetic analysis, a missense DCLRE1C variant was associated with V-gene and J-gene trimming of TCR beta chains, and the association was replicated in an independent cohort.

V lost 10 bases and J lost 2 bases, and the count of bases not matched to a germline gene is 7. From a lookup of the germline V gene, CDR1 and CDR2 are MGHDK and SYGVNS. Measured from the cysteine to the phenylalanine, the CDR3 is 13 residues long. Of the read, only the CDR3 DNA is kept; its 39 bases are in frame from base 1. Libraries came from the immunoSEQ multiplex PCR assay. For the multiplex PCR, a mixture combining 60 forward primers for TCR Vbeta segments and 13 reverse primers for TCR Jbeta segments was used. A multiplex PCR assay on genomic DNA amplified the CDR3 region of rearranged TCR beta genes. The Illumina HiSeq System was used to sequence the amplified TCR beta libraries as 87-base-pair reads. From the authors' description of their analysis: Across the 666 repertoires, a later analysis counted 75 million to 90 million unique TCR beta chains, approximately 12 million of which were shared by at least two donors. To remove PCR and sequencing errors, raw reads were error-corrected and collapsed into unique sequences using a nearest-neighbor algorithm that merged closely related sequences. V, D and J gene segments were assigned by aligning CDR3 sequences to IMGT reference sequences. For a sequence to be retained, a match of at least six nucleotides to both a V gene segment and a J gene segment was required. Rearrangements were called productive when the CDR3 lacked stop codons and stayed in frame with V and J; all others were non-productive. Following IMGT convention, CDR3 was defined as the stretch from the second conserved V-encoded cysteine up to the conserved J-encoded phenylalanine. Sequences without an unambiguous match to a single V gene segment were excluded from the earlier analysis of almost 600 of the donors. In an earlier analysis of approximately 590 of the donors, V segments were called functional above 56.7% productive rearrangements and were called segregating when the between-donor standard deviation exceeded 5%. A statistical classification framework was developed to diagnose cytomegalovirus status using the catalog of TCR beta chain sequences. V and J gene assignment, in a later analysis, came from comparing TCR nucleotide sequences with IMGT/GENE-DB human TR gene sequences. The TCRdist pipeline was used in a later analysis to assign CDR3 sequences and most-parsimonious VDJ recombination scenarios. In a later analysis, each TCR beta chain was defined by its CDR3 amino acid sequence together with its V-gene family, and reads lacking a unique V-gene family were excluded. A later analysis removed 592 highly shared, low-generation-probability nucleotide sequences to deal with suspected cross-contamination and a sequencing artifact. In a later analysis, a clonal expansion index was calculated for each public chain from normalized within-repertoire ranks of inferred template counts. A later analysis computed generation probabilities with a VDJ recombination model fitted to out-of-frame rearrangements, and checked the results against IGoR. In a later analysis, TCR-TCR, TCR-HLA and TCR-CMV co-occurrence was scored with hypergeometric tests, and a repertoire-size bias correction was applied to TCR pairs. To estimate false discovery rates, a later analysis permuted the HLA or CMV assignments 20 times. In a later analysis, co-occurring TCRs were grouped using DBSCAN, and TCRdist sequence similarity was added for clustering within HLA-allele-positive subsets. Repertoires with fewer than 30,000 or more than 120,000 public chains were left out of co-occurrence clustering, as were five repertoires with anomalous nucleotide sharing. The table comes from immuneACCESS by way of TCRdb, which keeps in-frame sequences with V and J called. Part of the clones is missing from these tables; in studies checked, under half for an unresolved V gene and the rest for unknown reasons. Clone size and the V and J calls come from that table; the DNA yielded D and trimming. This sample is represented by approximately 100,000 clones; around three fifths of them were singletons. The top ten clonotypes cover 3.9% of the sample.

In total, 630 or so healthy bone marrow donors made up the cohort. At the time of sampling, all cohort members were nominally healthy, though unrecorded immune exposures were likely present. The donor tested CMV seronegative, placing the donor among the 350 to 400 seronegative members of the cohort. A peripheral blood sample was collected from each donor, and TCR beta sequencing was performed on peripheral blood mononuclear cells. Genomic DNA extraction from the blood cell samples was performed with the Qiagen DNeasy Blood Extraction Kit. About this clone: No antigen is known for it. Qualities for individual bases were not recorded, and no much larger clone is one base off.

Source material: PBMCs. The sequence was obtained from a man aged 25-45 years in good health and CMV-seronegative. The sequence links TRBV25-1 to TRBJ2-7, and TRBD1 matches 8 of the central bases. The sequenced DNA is TGTGCCACCGGACAGGGTACGACCTACGAGCAGTACTTC. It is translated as CATGQGTTYEQYF.